The 18 T cell receptor beta chains reported below all come from one sample, sequenced in a study of cytomegalovirus exposure and HLA in healthy donors. PCR was performed using 60 Vbeta and 13 Jbeta primers. TCRdb keeps only in-frame clones here, not all; method: immunoSEQ multiplex PCR. The repertoire holds more than 150,000 clones, with 80% as singletons. Specimen: PBMCs. All receptors derive from a boy between 10 and 17 years old in good health and CMV-seronegative.

This chain uses TRBV7-2 with TRBJ2-2; D is possibly TRBD2 (5 bases). V was clipped by 2 bases and J by 3 bases, with 10 bases between them. This CDR3 has 15 residues. Germline values: CDR1 SGHTA, CDR2 FQGNSA. Written as DNA, the CDR3 is TGTGCCAGCAGCTTAAATCGGGGTGACACCGGGGAGCTGTTTTTT. Protein sequence: CASSLNRGDTGELFF. The full variable domain, rest sourced from reference TRBV7-2 and TRBJ2-2, is GAGVSQSPSNKVTEKGKDVELRCDPISGHTALYWYRQSLGQGLEFLIYFQGNSAPDKSGLPSDRFSAERTGGSVSTLTIQRTQQEDSAVYLCASSLNRGDTGELFFGEGSRLTVL.

V usage is TRBV5-6 and J usage is TRBJ1-5; D unclear. Trimming took 4 bases from V and 6 from J, leaving 17 bases between them. The CDR3 contains 15 residues. The germline V gene has CDR1 SGHDT and CDR2 YYEEEE. The CDR3 nucleotides are TGTGCCAGCAGCCAAGGACCCGCGGGTGGTCAGCCCCAGCATTTT. This sequence encodes CASSQGPAGGQPQHF.

This clone came up a few times. The gene calls are TRBV11-3 and TRBJ1-1, with 8 nucleotides matching TRBD1. J lost 0 bases, V lost 5 bases, and 8 bases had no gene match. The CDR3 sequence is 16 residues long. Germline values: CDR1 SGHNT, CDR2 YENEEA. For the CDR3, the DNA is TGTGCCAGCAGCACGCAGGGGGCTCGGGTGAACACTGAAGCTTTCTTT. Amino acid sequence: CASSTQGARVNTEAFF. Together with reference TRBV11-3 and TRBJ1-1, the CDR3 gives the full variable domain: EAGVVQSPRYKIIEKKQPVAFWCNPISGHNTLYWYLQNLGQGPELLIRYENEEAVDDSQLPKDRFSAERLKGVDSTLKIQPAELGDSAVYLCASSTQGARVNTEAFFGQGTRLTVV.

The chain links TRBV11-3 to TRBJ2-2; TRBD2 aligns across 13 bases. This CDR3 region has 20 residues. The germline gives CDR1 SGHNT, CDR2 YENEEA. V was pared by 0 bases and J by 4 bases, with 11 bases of the junction left unmatched. CDR3 coding DNA: TGTGCCAGCAGCTTAGAGACTAGCGGGAGGATTGTGGGCATCACCGGGGAGCTGTTTTTT. It yields the protein CASSLETSGRIVGITGELFF.

The genes are TRBV19 and TRBJ2-7; D perhaps matches TRBD2 (6 bases). Germline V CDR1 and CDR2: LNHDA, SQIVND (reference sequence). Trimming cost V 4 bases and J 0 bases, with 16 bases left between them. CDR3 length: 16 residues. CDR3 amino acids: CASSTFTVGGSYEQYF. DNA for the CDR3: TGTGCCAGTAGTACCTTTACGGTGGGGGGCTCCTACGAGCAGTACTTC. The full variable domain, rest sourced from reference TRBV19 and TRBJ2-7, is DGGITQSPKYLFRKEGQNVTLSCEQNLNHDAMYWYRQDPGQGLRLIYYSQIVNDFQKGDIAEGYSVSREKKESFPLTVTSAQKNPTAFYLCASSTFTVGGSYEQYFGPGTRLTVT.

The chain carries TRBV7-2 and TRBJ2-3, with unresolved D. The ends were cut back, 5 bases at V and 0 bases at J, with 9 bases in the middle. Germline V gives CDR1 SGHTA, CDR2 FQGNSA. The CDR3 loop spans 14 amino acids. The CDR3 DNA reads as TGTGCCAGCAGCCTAAGTGGTAGCACAGATACGCAGTATTTT. Amino acids: CASSLSGSTDTQYF.

V and J are TRBV7-2 and TRBJ2-1; possible D gene TRBD2, 7 bases. V shed 1 base and J shed 6 bases, with 16 bases lying between them. The CDR3 is 16 amino acids. Germline-derived CDR1 and CDR2 are SGHTA and FQGNSA. The CDR3, as DNA: TGTGCCAGCAGCTTAGTTTCGGGGGGACAAGGCAATGAGCAGTTCTTC. It codes for CASSLVSGGQGNEQFF.

Comment on this clone: Other DNA variants within this sample encode the same CDR3. The chain uses TRBV30 and TRBJ1-5; 11 bases are shared with TRBD1. Germline V gene lookup returns CDR1 GTSNPN and CDR2 SVGIG (reference sequence). The CDR3 runs 13 residues. The V gene end was trimmed by 5 bases and the J gene end by 4 bases; junction bases not matched to a gene: 1. The CDR3 protein is CAWGDRGNQPQHF. CDR3 DNA: TGTGCCTGGGGGGACAGGGGGAATCAGCCCCAGCATTTT. The full variable domain, with the rest looked up from reference TRBV30 and TRBJ1-5, is SQTIHQWPATLVQPVGSPLSLECTVEGTSNPNLYWYRQAAGRGLQLLFYSVGIGQISSEVPQNLSASRPQDRQFILSSKKLLLSDSGFYLCAWGDRGNQPQHFGDGTRLSIL.

This chain uses TRBV4-2 with TRBJ1-2; D perhaps matches TRBD1 (6 bases). V was cut by 7 bases and J by 6 bases, with 18 bases left in between. The CDR3 extends over 14 amino acids. Per germline, CDR1 LGHNA and CDR2 YNFKEQ. CDR3 nucleotides: TGTGCCAGCACCTTAGCCGGGACAAGGCATGGCTACACCTTC. This gives the protein CASTLAGTRHGYTF.

The V call is TRBV19, the J call TRBJ1-2; 9 bases are a match to TRBD1. Trimming removed 8 bases from V and 8 bases from J; junction bases left unmatched: 12. Germline V gene data show CDR1 as LNHDA and CDR2 as SQIVND (reference sequence). CDR3 length equals 14 residues. The CDR3 reads CASWNRDREPGYTF. The CDR3 DNA is TGTGCCAGTTGGAACCGGGACAGGGAACCCGGCTACACCTTC.

V is TRBV4-1 and J is TRBJ2-1, with 7 bases lining up with TRBD1. Germline CDR1 reads MGHRA; CDR2 reads YSYEKL. V lost 5 bases to trimming and J lost 7 bases; unmatched junction nucleotides: 11. The CDR3 spans 15 residues. The CDR3 spells CASSARGQRENEQFF. The CDR3 nucleotides read TGCGCCAGCAGCGCCCGGGGACAGAGGGAAAATGAGCAGTTCTTC.

V and J are TRBV6-4 and TRBJ2-1; the D gene is possibly TRBD2 (6 bases). CDR1 and CDR2 (germline): MRHNA, SNTAGT. V shed 0 bases and J shed 4 bases, with 13 bases lying between them. This CDR3 has 16 residues. CDR3 protein: CASSDSSGVGYNEQFF. The CDR3 DNA reads as TGTGCCAGCAGTGACTCGTCGGGAGTGGGTTACAATGAGCAGTTCTTC.

This clone was observed a handful of times. This chain connects TRBV30 to TRBJ1-1; 8 bases map to TRBD1. CDR3 length: 15 residues. Germline V lookup: CDR1 GTSNPN, CDR2 SVGIG (reference sequence). The V gene end was trimmed by 0 bases and the J gene end by 6 bases; junction bases not matched to a gene: 9. The CDR3 region has the DNA TGTGCCTGGAGTGTACAGGGGGATGTGTCTTCTGAAGCTTTCTTT. Translation gives CAWSVQGDVSSEAFF.

The rearrangement links TRBV29-1 to TRBJ1-2, with D maybe TRBD1 (5 bases). Trimming left V 0 bases short and J 1 base short, with 6 bases between. This CDR3 is built from 13 residues. CDR1 and CDR2 from the germline V gene are SQVTM and ANQGSEA. CDR3 sequence (DNA): TGCAGCGTTGAAGAAGGGGTTAACTATGGCTACACCTTC. Its protein is CSVEEGVNYGYTF.

V gene TRBV27 combines with J gene TRBJ2-2; D possibly corresponds to TRBD1 (6 bases). CDR1 and CDR2 (germline): MNHEY, SMNVEV (reference sequence). There are 15 residues in the CDR3. V was pared by 6 bases and J by 3 bases, with 14 bases between. Here the CDR3 DNA reads TGTGCCAGCAGCCCAGGGGTGGACGACACCGGGGAGCTGTTTTTT. Amino acids: CASSPGVDDTGELFF.

The rearrangement uses TRBV6-1 and TRBJ2-5; TRBD1 might be the D (6 bases). CDR1 is MNHNS and CDR2 is SASEGT in the germline V gene. V lost 7 bases and J 4 bases, leaving 19 bases between the germline ends. The CDR3 has 15 residues. In DNA form, the CDR3 reads TGTGCCAGCATGGATCGGGGAAGACAGGCAGAGACCCAGTACTTC. Amino acids: CASMDRGRQAETQYF.

V usage is TRBV11-1 and J usage is TRBJ1-2, with 7 bases that match TRBD1. V dropped 6 bases and J dropped 1; count of bases not matched to a gene: 11. The CDR3 loop spans 16 amino acids. Germline CDR1 SGHAT, CDR2 FQDESV (reference sequence). The CDR3 region has the DNA TGTGCCAGCAGAGGACTCCCGGGACAGAATAACTATGGCTACACCTTC. It is translated as CASRGLPGQNNYGYTF.

The rearrangement joins TRBV16 to TRBJ1-1; TRBD1 might be the D (5 bases). V was cut by 5 bases and J by 0 bases, with 7 bases left in between. The CDR3 covers 13 residues. Germline lookup yields CDR1 KGHSY and CDR2 FQNENV. The CDR3 nucleotides read TGTGCCAGCAGCACGACAGTGAACACTGAAGCTTTCTTT. Encoded protein: CASSTTVNTEAFF.